A selection of T cell receptor beta chains follows, all from one sample in a study of blood T cells in healthy people across ages. TCRdb itself ran the 5' RACE reads through MiXCR, one entry per CDR3 protein. The profile shows 730,000 or so distinct CDR3 sequences, roughly two fifths of them singletons. The material sequenced was blood. Every receptor here comes from a man aged 80 or over in good health. Both conserved end residues are part of each CDR3. Each record gives: V gene, clone size, D gene, J gene, CDR3 protein, CDR3 DNA. The D gene is left open where the match is weak. Clone size is shown for a subset of rows, as once, few, many or a class of expanded clone.

TRBV11-2,.,TRBD1,TRBJ2-7,CASSRSVDREYEQYF,TGTGCCAGCAGCCGCTCGGTTGACAGGGAATACGAGCAGTACTTC
TRBV4-3,.,TRBD2,TRBJ2-1,CASSQGVAGGTGEQFF,TGCGCCAGCAGCCAAGGTGTAGCGGGGGGGACGGGTGAGCAGTTCTTC
TRBV27,few,TRBD1,TRBJ2-4,CASISLGTGAKNIQYF,TGTGCCAGCATATCCCTCGGGACAGGGGCCAAAAACATTCAGTACTTC
TRBV12-3/TRBV12-4,.,.,TRBJ2-2,CASSLLVVDTGELFF,TGTGCCAGCAGTTTATTGGTTGTGGACACCGGGGAGCTGTTTTTT
TRBV18,few,TRBD1,TRBJ2-7,CASSPQTGSHEQYF,TGTGCCAGCTCACCCCAGACAGGGTCCCACGAGCAGTACTTC
TRBV7-9,.,TRBD2,TRBJ2-5,CASSLSPRAGVKETQYF,TGTGCCAGCAGCTTATCCCCGCGGGCGGGAGTAAAGGAGACCCAGTACTTC
TRBV11-2,few,.,TRBJ2-1,CASSLDQLSNEQFF,TGTGCCAGCAGCTTAGATCAGTTGTCGAATGAGCAGTTCTTC
TRBV6-6,once,TRBD1,TRBJ1-2,CASSPDLPGGGSGYTF,TGTGCCAGCAGCCCTGATTTGCCAGGGGGCGGTTCTGGCTACACCTTC
TRBV12-3/TRBV12-4,.,TRBD2,TRBJ2-1,CASQREGQINEQFF,TGTGCCAGCCAGCGGGAGGGCCAGATCAATGAGCAGTTCTTC
TRBV20-1,many,TRBD2,TRBJ2-4,CSASKGLAGGGNIQYF,TGCAGTGCTAGCAAGGGACTAGCGGGAGGAGGAAACATTCAGTACTTC